This TCR beta chain originates from a study of breast tumors, draining lymph nodes, adjacent tissues. Study-wide findings and caveats: Compared with lymph nodes, tumors were less diverse; compared with nontumor tissue, more. The lymph node origin of tumor T cells was framed as consistent with a hypothesis, not demonstrated. Luminal-like breast cancer showed significantly higher tumor–nontumor repertoire similarity than basal-like. The data were judged consistent with most tumor T cells coming from lymph node and expanding in tumor.

The CDR3 extends over 15 amino acids. With 4 bases clipped from V and 5 bases from J, the junction kept 8 bases outside the gene matches. Germline V lookup: CDR1 DFQATT, CDR2 SNEGSKA (reference sequence). TCRdb independently ran MiXCR on the multiplex PCR reads; one entry per CDR3 protein. Of about 140,000 distinct CDR3 sequences in the sample, over 25% were seen once. This clonotype was counted at least ten times. Its antigen remains unknown. Breast cancer patients provided tissue from their axillary draining lymph nodes. The gene calls are TRBV20-1 and TRBJ1-5; 10 bases match TRBD1. This sequence originates from a female donor with breast cancer. Some clones in this sample may be carry-over from other donors' samples. The material sequenced was axillary lymph node tissue. This CDR3 is CSAITSGQGYQPQHF. CDR3 bases: TGCAGTGCTATAACGTCGGGACAGGGGTATCAGCCCCAGCATTTT.